One and the same sample provided the 20 T cell receptor beta chains below, sequenced in a study of graft-versus-host responses after intestinal transplantation. Method: immunoSEQ multiplex PCR; TCRdb's copy keeps in-frame clones and lacks some. This sample yields just under 65,000 clones, of which more than 85% are seen a single time; about 1.7% belongs to the top ten. These TCRs' antigens remain unknown. This specimen was unstimulated CD8+ T cells sorted from spleen or lymph node cells, taken before transplant. The receptor set was obtained from a human donor who was the organ donor for an intestinal transplant.

This chain joins TRBV27 and TRBJ2-5; 9 nucleotides match TRBD1. The J call is uncertain, as TRBJ2-7 better fits the DNA end. This CDR3 is built from 15 residues. CDR1 and CDR2 from the germline V gene are MNHEY and SMNVEV (reference sequence). The CDR3 protein is CASSLSTGGPYEQYF. The CDR3 DNA is TGTGCCAGCAGTTTATCGACAGGGGGGCCCTACGAGCAGTACTTC.

This chain connects TRBV5-4 to TRBJ2-7; no firm D call. CDR3 length: 13 residues. Trimming removed 4 bases from V and 2 bases from J, with 10 bases in between. Germline CDR1 reads SGHNT; CDR2 reads YYREEE (reference sequence). The CDR3 protein is CASSPASAYEQYF. The CDR3 coding sequence is TGTGCCAGCAGCCCTGCCAGCGCCTACGAGCAGTACTTC.

This chain links TRBV6-6 with TRBJ1-4; 9 nucleotides match TRBD1. J gave up 7 bases and V 6 bases, and 9 bases lay outside the gene matches. The length of the CDR3 is 15 residues. Germline V gives CDR1 MNHNY, CDR2 SVGAGI (reference sequence). The CDR3 is CASRKGQGGGEKLFF. The CDR3 region has the DNA TGTGCCAGCAGGAAGGGACAGGGAGGGGGTGAAAAACTGTTTTTT.

Only one count was recorded for this clone. The chain joins TRBV7-2 to TRBJ1-2; possibly TRBD1 for D (5 bases). V gave up 3 bases and J gave up 7 bases, with 21 bases separating them. The CDR3 runs to 16 residues. Germline lookup yields CDR1 SGHTA and CDR2 FQGNSA. CDR3 nucleotides: TGTGCCAGCAGCTTGCTGATCCCCCCAGGGTGGGGTGGCTACACCTTC. It codes for CASSLLIPPGWGGYTF.

The chain carries TRBV14 and TRBJ2-7, with a tentative D call TRBD1 (5 bases). V was pared by 4 bases and J by 5 bases, with 18 bases between. CDR1 SGHDN and CDR2 FVKESK come from the germline V gene. CDR3 length equals 15 residues. The CDR3 nucleotides are TGTGCCAGCAGCCTCGGTCTCACTCTAGGGGACGAGCAGTACTTC. As protein: CASSLGLTLGDEQYF.

This chain connects TRBV7-9 to TRBJ1-4; perhaps TRBD1 as D (6 bases). The germline CDR1 and CDR2 sequences are SEHNR and FQNEAQ (reference sequence). The CDR3 loop spans 18 amino acids. Between the trimmed V and J ends, which lost 2 bases and 5 bases, there was a span of 21 bases. This CDR3 reads CASSLNLGRGRGNEKLFF. The CDR3 bases are TGTGCCAGCAGCTTAAATCTGGGGCGTGGCAGGGGAAATGAAAAACTGTTTTTT.

J is TRBJ2-7 and V is TRBV6-1; 7 positions agree with TRBD2. The CDR3 covers 14 residues. J was trimmed by 6 bases and V by 1 base; bases with no gene match: 6. The germline gives CDR1 MNHNS, CDR2 SASEGT. CDR3 nucleotide sequence: TGTGCCAGCAGTGAAGGGGAGGGAGGTAGCGAGCAGTACTTC. This sequence encodes CASSEGEGGSEQYF.

V is TRBV5-1 and J is TRBJ2-7, with 7 bases that match TRBD2. Per germline, CDR1 SGHRS and CDR2 YFSETQ. This CDR3 region has 15 residues. V trimming: 5 bases; J trimming: 0 bases; junction bases outside the gene matches: 8. The CDR3: CASRQRDLDSYEQYF. CDR3 sequence (DNA): TGCGCCAGCAGGCAGCGGGATCTAGACTCCTACGAGCAGTACTTC.

This chain uses TRBV10-3 with TRBJ1-1, with 8 bases aligning to TRBD1. Looked up from germline, CDR1 is ENHRY and CDR2 is SYGVKD. CDR3 size: 14 residues. Losses at the gene ends were 6 bases for V and 4 bases for J; bases not matched to a gene: 7. CDR3 sequence (DNA): TGTGCCATCAGGACAGGGGCGCCGGGCACTGAAGCTTTCTTT. Translation: CAIRTGAPGTEAFF.

The rearrangement links TRBV4-3 to TRBJ2-7; the match to TRBD2 covers 7 bases. The CDR3 is made up of 16 amino acids. V trimming: 0 bases; J trimming: 5 bases; junction bases outside the gene matches: 10. Germline CDR1 is LGHNA and CDR2 is YSLEER. CDR3 bases: TGCGCCAGCAGCCAAGATCAAACGGGAGGTGTCCACGAGCAGTACTTC. It translates to CASSQDQTGGVHEQYF.

This clone showed up just once. The chain uses TRBV6-5 and TRBJ2-7, with D possibly TRBD1 on 6 matching bases. V shed 5 bases and J shed 0 bases, with 11 bases lying between them. The CDR3 has 14 amino acids. Germline assignment: CDR1 MNHEY and CDR2 SVGAGI. In nucleotides, the CDR3 is TGTGCCAGCAGTAAACAGGGAAGCTCCTACGAGCAGTACTTC. It encodes CASSKQGSSYEQYF.

This clone was picked up one time. This sequence joins TRBV10-3 and TRBJ1-5, with TRBD1 identical over 7 bases. The CDR3 extends over 19 amino acids. Germline CDR1 reads ENHRY; CDR2 reads SYGVKD. Trimming at V came to 0 bases and at J to 4 bases, leaving 15 bases not matched to a gene. CDR3 bases: TGTGCCATCAGTGAGTCGACTCTTAGACAGGGTGGAGGGAATCAGCCCCAGCATTTT. Translated: CAISESTLRQGGGNQPQHF.

V is TRBV4-2 and J is TRBJ2-1; a possible D gene is TRBD2 (7 bases). The CDR3 length is 16 residues. Trimming left V 0 bases short and J 4 bases short, with 13 bases between. The germline CDR1 and CDR2 sequences are LGHNA and YNFKEQ. The CDR3 sequence is CASSQDQGGAYNEQFF. The CDR3 bases are TGTGCCAGCAGCCAAGATCAAGGGGGGGCGTACAATGAGCAGTTCTTC.

The rearrangement links TRBV9 to TRBJ2-7; 8 bases are a match to TRBD2. Germline lookup yields CDR1 SGDLS and CDR2 YYNGEE. The V segment lost 0 bases and the J segment 4 bases; nucleotides outside the gene matches: 3. This CDR3 comprises 14 residues. The CDR3 nucleotides are TGTGCCAGCAGCGTAGGGTCGGGGGGGTACGAGCAGTACTTC. Translated, it gives CASSVGSGGYEQYF.

This clone was observed once. V and J are TRBV18 and TRBJ1-3, with 7 nucleotides matching TRBD1. V trimming: 3 bases; J trimming: 0 bases; junction bases outside the gene matches: 11. Germline V gene lookup returns CDR1 KGHSH and CDR2 LQKENI. This CDR3 is built from 18 residues. The CDR3 coding sequence is TGTGCCAGCTCACCTACGATACCCGGGACAGACTCTGGAAACACCATATATTTT. Protein product: CASSPTIPGTDSGNTIYF.

This clone was observed a single time. This sequence joins TRBV18 and TRBJ2-7, with TRBD1 as a possible D gene (6 bases). V was clipped by 0 bases and J by 2 bases, with 8 bases between them. The CDR3 length is 14 residues. CDR1 and CDR2 (germline): KGHSH, LQKENI. The CDR3 region has the DNA TGTGCCAGCTCACCACCAGGACAGACCTACGAGCAGTACTTC. Translated, it gives CASSPPGQTYEQYF.

The chain links TRBV27 to TRBJ2-1, with 7 bases lining up with TRBD2. CDR3 size: 14 residues. Germline CDR1 and CDR2: MNHEY and SMNVEV (reference sequence). Trimming at V came to 4 bases and at J to 8 bases, leaving 8 bases not matched to a gene. CDR3 in DNA: TGTGCCAGCAGTTCCAACCTAGCGGACCATGAGCAGTTCTTC. This encodes CASSSNLADHEQFF.

This chain uses TRBV7-3 with TRBJ2-1; 12 nucleotides match TRBD2. J was trimmed by 4 bases and V by 4 bases; bases with no gene match: 11. This CDR3 is built from 18 residues. In germline, CDR1 is SGHTA, CDR2 FQGTGA. CDR3 sequence: CASSSRTSGIPRYNEQFF. CDR3 sequence (DNA): TGTGCCAGCAGCTCGAGGACTAGCGGGATCCCCCGATACAATGAGCAGTTCTTC.

V and J are TRBV14 and TRBJ1-2, with 9 bases aligning to TRBD1. CDR3 length equals 14 residues. Germline V gene sequence: CDR1 SGHDN, CDR2 FVKESK. V dropped 3 bases and J dropped 10; count of bases not matched to a gene: 9. This CDR3 reads CASSQGDRGRPYTF. The CDR3 region has the DNA TGTGCCAGCAGCCAGGGTGACAGGGGGAGACCCTACACCTTC.

The rearrangement uses TRBV29-1 and TRBJ2-1; 10 nucleotides match TRBD2. Unmatched junction bases numbered 14, after V lost 0 bases and J lost 6 bases. Germline V gives CDR1 SQVTM, CDR2 ANQGSEA. The CDR3 sequence is 18 residues long. CDR3 sequence: CSVEELILAGEGPNEQFF. In DNA, the CDR3 is TGCAGCGTTGAAGAACTGATCCTAGCGGGAGAGGGACCCAATGAGCAGTTCTTC.